This paragraph covers one TCR beta chain sequence. Its antigen is unidentified. Clones were read by immunoSEQ multiplex PCR, and TCRdb kept only the in-frame ones, dropping some. The repertoire holds some 46,000 clones, with approximately 80% as singletons. Germline V CDR1 and CDR2: MNHEY, SVGAGI. The CDR3 has 14 amino acids. V was pared by 6 bases and J by 0 bases, with 3 bases of the junction left unmatched. These data are taken from a study of fetal regulatory T cell absence and autoimmunity. Overall study results and limits: Oligoclonal TCR enrichment in pancreas over cord blood reached over 90-fold for some clones. Pancreas and cord blood did not differ much in TRB family usage.

The genes are TRBV6-5 and TRBJ1-2, with 8 bases that match TRBD1. The sequencing sample was made of cord blood. This clonotype was obtained from a newborn boy with IPEX syndrome. The CDR3 coding sequence is TGTGCCAGCAGCAGGACAGGGACTAACTATGGCTACACCTTC. Residues: CASSRTGTNYGYTF.